What follows are 25 T cell receptor beta chains derived from one specimen sequenced in a study of blood T cell repertoires in COVID-19 (TCRdb year 2020). Library construction relied on the immunoSEQ multiplex PCR assay. This is the immuneACCESS table as TCRdb keeps it, with only in-frame sequences that have V and J called. A part of the clones is gone; compared with another copy, unresolved V genes explain less than half, and the rest is unexplained. The sample table contains roughly 250,000 clones; only one count was recorded for 81% of them. In total, the top ten clones hold around 2.9% of the sample. Sequencing used peripheral blood. These TCRs come from a woman aged 55-70 years with active or convalescent COVID-19.

By share, this clone counts as medium-sized (0.01 to 0.1%). The rearrangement links TRBV6-2 or TRBV6-3 to TRBJ1-2; D ambiguous. Germline lookup yields CDR1 MNHEY and CDR2 SVGEGT. Trimming stripped 6 bases from V and 4 bases from J, with 18 bases between. The CDR3 is made up of 15 amino acids. The CDR3 DNA is TGTGCCAGCAGCCGGCCGCCCGGGTACGTCTATGGCTACACCTTC. It translates to CASSRPPGYVYGYTF.

V is TRBV4-1 and J is TRBJ1-4; 7 nucleotides line up with TRBD1. J was trimmed by 3 bases and V by 3 bases; bases with no gene match: 4. CDR1 is MGHRA and CDR2 is YSYEKL in the germline V gene. The CDR3 totals 15 residues. CDR3 bases: TGCGCCAGCAGCCAGACAGGGCAGGCTAATGAAAAACTGTTTTTT. It translates to CASSQTGQANEKLFF.

V is TRBV6-5 and J is TRBJ1-1, with a possible D match to TRBD1 (5 bases). Germline CDR1 reads MNHEY; CDR2 reads SVGAGI. Deletions cut 0 bases from V and 7 bases from J, with 9 bases between. The CDR3 totals 13 residues. The CDR3 region is CASSYSGGIEAFF. DNA for the CDR3: TGTGCCAGCAGTTACTCGGGGGGGATTGAAGCTTTCTTT.

This chain uses TRBV24-1 with TRBJ2-2, with 7 positions matching TRBD1. The CDR3 is 15 amino acids. V lost 4 bases, J lost 6 bases, and 7 bases stayed unmatched. From germline, CDR1 is KGHDR and CDR2 SFDVKD. CDR3 sequence: CATSDQGQIAGELFF. The CDR3 DNA reads TGTGCCACCAGTGACCAGGGACAGATCGCCGGGGAGCTGTTTTTT.

This clone was picked up a small number of times. V is TRBV10-3 and J is TRBJ1-6, with TRBD1 matching over 8 bases. CDR1 and CDR2 from the germline V gene are ENHRY and SYGVKD. The V segment lost 7 bases and the J segment 7 bases; nucleotides outside the gene matches: 6. The length of the CDR3 is 14 residues. CDR3 DNA: TGTGCCATCACCTCCGACAGGGGAAATTCACCCCTCCACTTT. Protein: CAITSDRGNSPLHF.

This clone showed up just a few times. V usage is TRBV5-6 and J usage is TRBJ2-7; 11 nucleotides agree with TRBD1. Germline CDR1 is SGHDT and CDR2 is YYEEEE. The V segment lost 4 bases and the J segment 7 bases; nucleotides outside the gene matches: 10. This CDR3 spans 15 amino acids. Written as DNA, the CDR3 is TGTGCCAGCAGCATACGGACAGGGGGCTCACGGGAGCAGTACTTC. This codes for CASSIRTGGSREQYF.

The chain is built from TRBV6-4 and TRBJ2-3; 7 nucleotides align to TRBD2. The CDR3 totals 15 residues. With 5 bases clipped from V and 4 bases from J, the junction kept 9 bases outside the gene matches. The germline V gene encodes CDR1 MRHNA and CDR2 SNTAGT. CDR3 amino acids: CASSRESGAADTQYF. In DNA form, the CDR3 reads TGTGCCAGCAGTCGGGAAAGCGGGGCGGCAGATACGCAGTATTTT.

There are a few counts of this clone. The chain has TRBV9 and TRBJ1-2, with D maybe TRBD1 (6 bases). The CDR3 contains 15 residues. CDR1 and CDR2 from the germline V gene are SGDLS and YYNGEE. V lost 4 bases and J 4 bases, leaving 17 bases between the germline ends. CDR3 sequence reads: CASSKTTGGGYGYTF. The CDR3 DNA sequence: TGTGCCAGCAGCAAAACTACGGGGGGCGGCTATGGCTACACCTTC.

The chain recombines TRBV18 with TRBJ2-1, with 7 bases fitting TRBD2. The CDR3 is made up of 17 amino acids. V shed 0 bases and J 3 bases; nucleotides not matched to a gene: 8. The germline gives CDR1 KGHSH, CDR2 LQKENI. The CDR3 bases are TGTGCCAGCTCACCACCCGGATCTAGCGGTGACTACAATGAGCAGTTCTTC. It is translated as CASSPPGSSGDYNEQFF.

This sequence joins TRBV5-4 and TRBJ2-1; 8 bases agree with TRBD2. The CDR3 has 15 residues. CDR1 is SGHNT and CDR2 is YYREEE in the germline V gene (reference sequence). The J segment lost 9 bases and the V segment lost 2 bases, leaving 10 bases of the junction unmatched. The CDR3 protein is CASSLTRGGFGEQFF. CDR3 DNA sequence: TGTGCCAGCAGCTTAACCCGGGGGGGCTTTGGTGAGCAGTTCTTC.

The chain couples TRBV14 to TRBJ2-7; D is possibly TRBD2 (5 bases). The CDR3 spans 13 residues. The V end lost 0 bases, the J end lost 9 bases, and 12 bases lay between the germline ends. The germline V gene encodes CDR1 SGHDN and CDR2 FVKESK. The CDR3 coding sequence is TGTGCCAGCAGCCAAGATTTGAGGGTCGTGCAGTACTTC. Protein sequence: CASSQDLRVVQYF.

This clone came up a few times. The chain couples TRBV5-1 to TRBJ2-2, with 10 nucleotides matching TRBD2. Germline V gene sequence: CDR1 SGHRS, CDR2 YFSETQ. V gave up 3 bases and J gave up 5 bases; unmatched junction bases: 7. This CDR3 is 16 amino acids long. The CDR3 region has the DNA TGCGCCAGCAGCTCCAGCGGGGGGGCCTTAACCGGGGAGCTGTTTTTT. Its protein product is CASSSSGGALTGELFF.

This clone was counted between two and nine times. This chain connects TRBV19 to TRBJ1-1, with no clear D. Trimming removed 5 bases from V and 0 bases from J, with 19 bases in between. Germline V gene lookup returns CDR1 LNHDA and CDR2 SQIVND (reference sequence). The CDR3 is made up of 17 amino acids. CDR3 amino acids: CASSHTPLELMNTEAFF. The CDR3 coding sequence is TGTGCCAGTAGTCATACTCCCTTGGAGCTGATGAACACTGAAGCTTTCTTT.

The rearrangement uses TRBV4-2 and TRBJ2-7, with D tentatively TRBD2 (6 bases). The CDR3 sequence is 15 residues long. Between the trimmed V and J ends, which lost 1 base and 2 bases, there was a span of 12 bases. Per the germline V gene, CDR1 is LGHNA and CDR2 is YNFKEQ. This CDR3 reads CASSQGAGPAYEQYF. The CDR3 DNA reads TGTGCCAGCAGCCAAGGGGCGGGGCCGGCCTACGAGCAGTACTTC.

This chain uses TRBV19 with TRBJ1-5, with TRBD1 identical over 7 bases. J was trimmed by 7 bases and V by 5 bases; bases with no gene match: 8. CDR3 length: 14 amino acids. Germline V gene data show CDR1 as LNHDA and CDR2 as SQIVND (reference sequence). The CDR3 spells CASSRQGTGQPQHF. CDR3 nucleotide sequence: TGTGCCAGTAGTCGACAGGGTACGGGCCAGCCCCAGCATTTT.

The chain joins TRBV12-3 or TRBV12-4 to TRBJ1-1, with D unresolved. Trimming removed 6 bases at V and 2 bases at J, with 4 bases between. The length of the CDR3 is 11 residues. CDR3 in amino acids: CASRLNTEAFF. CDR3 nucleotides: TGTGCCAGCAGACTAAACACTGAAGCTTTCTTT.

V usage is TRBV4-2 and J usage is TRBJ1-5; 7 bases map to TRBD1. Trimming cost V 2 bases and J 4 bases; bases outside gene matches: 5. Germline CDR1 is LGHNA and CDR2 is YNFKEQ. The CDR3 consists of 15 residues. The CDR3 nucleotides are TGTGCCAGCAGCCAAAGACAGGGAGAGAATCAGCCCCAGCATTTT. Its protein is CASSQRQGENQPQHF.

This clone has more than one count but fewer than ten. The CDR3 reads CATSDTRERPDTQYF. DNA for the CDR3: TGTGCCACCAGTGATACCCGGGAACGCCCAGATACGCAGTATTTT. The rearrangement links TRBV24-1 to TRBJ2-3; TRBD2 might be the D (5 bases). CDR3 length: 15 amino acids. V lost 3 bases and J lost 4, with 13 bases in between. Germline V gene data show CDR1 as KGHDR and CDR2 as SFDVKD.

The rearrangement joins TRBV19 to TRBJ1-1; D uncertain. The CDR3 runs 15 residues. CDR1 is LNHDA and CDR2 is SQIVND in the germline V gene (reference sequence). V was clipped by 3 bases and J by 0 bases, with 11 bases between them. This CDR3 is CASSMGRTVNTEAFF. The CDR3 DNA sequence: TGTGCCAGTAGTATGGGGAGGACGGTGAACACTGAAGCTTTCTTT.

This clone was picked up a small number of times. The rearrangement joins TRBV4-2 to TRBJ2-5; TRBD2 matches 7 bases. From germline, CDR1 is LGHNA and CDR2 YNFKEQ. Germline trimming cut 1 base from V and 5 bases from J; bases unmatched to any gene: 4. This CDR3 has 14 amino acids. The CDR3 protein is CASSQVGGGETQYF. The CDR3 DNA sequence: TGTGCCAGCAGCCAAGTGGGGGGAGGGGAGACCCAGTACTTC.

V usage is TRBV11-2 and J usage is TRBJ2-7; no firm D call. The CDR3 is 13 amino acids. Trimming removed 5 bases at V and 1 base at J, with 9 bases between. From germline, CDR1 is SGHAT and CDR2 FQNNGV. The CDR3 reads CASSPLVSYEQYF. The CDR3 bases are TGTGCCAGCAGCCCCCTAGTATCCTACGAGCAGTACTTC.

The rearrangement uses TRBV7-9 and TRBJ2-3, with 11 bases fitting TRBD2. This CDR3 region has 20 residues. Trimming removed 7 bases from V and 0 bases from J; junction bases left unmatched: 18. Germline V gene data show CDR1 as SEHNR and CDR2 as FQNEAQ (reference sequence). Here the CDR3 reads CASTLVGSSGGPTSTDTQYF. The CDR3 coding sequence is TGTGCCAGCACCCTGGTAGGGTCTAGCGGGGGGCCGACTAGCACAGATACGCAGTATTTT.

The chain combines TRBV19 with TRBJ2-7, with 9 bases aligning to TRBD1. CDR3 length: 15 residues. Germline-derived CDR1 and CDR2 are LNHDA and SQIVND (reference sequence). The V segment lost 5 bases and the J segment 3 bases; nucleotides outside the gene matches: 8. CDR3 region: CASSGRTGQGYEQYF. For the CDR3, the DNA is TGTGCCAGTAGTGGAAGAACGGGACAGGGCTACGAGCAGTACTTC.

As concerns this clone: Distinct nucleotide sequences in the sample also encode this CDR3. The rearrangement uses TRBV2 and TRBJ1-3; the match to TRBD1 covers 10 bases. V was pared by 5 bases and J by 5 bases, with 3 bases of the junction left unmatched. The germline V gene encodes CDR1 SNHLY and CDR2 FYNNEI. This CDR3 comprises 14 residues. CDR3 DNA: TGTGCCAGCAGTCGGGACAGGGGAAGAAACACCATATATTTT. It is translated as CASSRDRGRNTIYF.

This clone appeared a few times. The chain employs TRBV2 and TRBJ2-7; a possible D gene is TRBD1 (6 bases). The CDR3 spans 15 residues. Between the trimmed V and J ends, which lost 2 bases and 4 bases, there was a span of 15 bases. Germline V CDR1 and CDR2: SNHLY, FYNNEI. The CDR3 is CASSERARGSYEQYF. The CDR3 bases are TGTGCCAGCAGTGAAAGGGCCAGGGGCTCTTACGAGCAGTACTTC.